Shown below are 17 T cell receptor beta chains from a single sample sequenced in a study of OX40 agonist ivuxolimab in advanced cancers. The data were produced by immunoSEQ multiplex PCR, yet TCRdb's version contains in-frame clones alone and is incomplete. The sample carries around 80,000 clones, over 75% recorded once. Source: CD4+ or CD8+ T cells sorted from blood, taken in a trial of the OX40 agonist ivuxolimab. The source of these receptors is an adult with an advanced solid tumor such as melanoma, head and neck, liver or kidney cancer.

The rearrangement joins TRBV18 to TRBJ1-2; D not resolved. CDR1 and CDR2 from the germline V gene are KGHSH and LQKENI. With 0 bases removed from V and 0 bases from J, the gap between germline ends came to 5 bases. This CDR3 has 14 residues. CDR3 in DNA: TGTGCCAGCTCACCACCTTCAACTAACTATGGCTACACCTTC. Its protein product is CASSPPSTNYGYTF.

Points on this clone: Other DNA sequences in this specimen translate into the identical CDR3. V usage is TRBV5-4 and J usage is TRBJ2-3; the match to TRBD1 covers 9 bases. Per germline, CDR1 SGHNT and CDR2 YYREEE (reference sequence). The V and J ends lost 4 bases and 6 bases, in that order; junction bases with no gene match: 6. The CDR3 consists of 14 residues. The CDR3, as DNA: TGTGCCAGCAGCCCCCAGACAGGGGGGGATACGCAGTATTTT. Its translation is CASSPQTGGDTQYF.

The chain couples TRBV21-1 to TRBJ1-6; the table's TRBD1 call for D was not verified on the DNA. TRBV21-1 is tagged as a pseudogene. This CDR3 comprises 14 residues. The CDR3, as DNA: TGTGCCACCGTAGGGGGCGGGCTTAATTCACCCCTCCACTTT. Its translation is CATVGGGLNSPLHF.

The chain combines TRBV30 with TRBJ1-4; D unclear. Germline values: CDR1 GTSNPN, CDR2 SVGIG (reference sequence). The CDR3 runs 13 residues. Trimming took 1 base from V and 3 from J, leaving 6 bases between them. CDR3 loop: CAWSGAANEKLFF. CDR3 sequence (DNA): TGTGCCTGGAGTGGGGCGGCTAATGAAAAACTGTTTTTT.

The chain links TRBV27 to TRBJ1-2; 9 nucleotides align to TRBD1. The CDR3 has 14 amino acids. Germline assignment: CDR1 MNHEY and CDR2 SMNVEV (reference sequence). J gave up 5 bases and V 8 bases, and 9 bases lay outside the gene matches. The CDR3 bases are TGTGCCAGCTCGTCGACAGGGGGACTATATGGCTACACCTTC. Protein product: CASSSTGGLYGYTF.

CDR3 bases: TGTGCCAGCAGCATTGACATATCTAACACCGGGGAGCTGTTTTTT. Translation gives CASSIDISNTGELFF. The chain combines TRBV5-5 with TRBJ2-2, with no clear D. CDR1 SGHKS and CDR2 YYEKEE come from the germline V gene (reference sequence). This CDR3 is built from 15 residues. Trimming stripped 4 bases from V and 2 bases from J, with 12 bases between.

This rearrangement joins TRBV5-6 to TRBJ1-1; D is uncertain. The ends were cut back, 0 bases at V and 4 bases at J, with 1 base in the middle. The CDR3 loop spans 11 amino acids. Germline V lookup: CDR1 SGHDT, CDR2 YYEEEE. In DNA form, the CDR3 reads TGTGCCAGCAGCTTGGTCACTGAAGCTTTCTTT. Translation: CASSLVTEAFF.

The rearrangement links TRBV5-6 to TRBJ2-7; D is unclear. Deletions cut 1 base from V and 1 base from J, with 9 bases between. This CDR3 comprises 14 residues. The germline V gene has CDR1 SGHDT and CDR2 YYEEEE. DNA for the CDR3: TGTGCCAGCAGCTTGTGGGGTGGGTCCTACGAGCAGTACTTC. Its protein product is CASSLWGGSYEQYF.

The table lists this clone with a few counts. The chain employs TRBV6-1 and TRBJ2-4; TRBD1 aligns across 10 bases. Germline V gene data show CDR1 as MNHNS and CDR2 as SASEGT. After removal of 1 base from V and 1 base from J, the junction contained 7 bases not matched to a gene. CDR3 length equals 18 residues. The CDR3 DNA is TGTGCCAGCAGTGAAGACTTCATGGGACAGGGGGCCAAAAACATTCAGTACTTC. It translates to CASSEDFMGQGAKNIQYF.

The chain is built from TRBV7-9 and TRBJ1-2, with D hard to call. Germline V gene data show CDR1 as SEHNR and CDR2 as FQNEAQ (reference sequence). There are 12 residues in the CDR3. V lost 5 bases, J lost 2 bases, and 6 bases lay in between. DNA for the CDR3: TGTGCCAGCAGCCAGGCGAACTATGGCTACACCTTC. Its protein product is CASSQANYGYTF.

The V gene is TRBV7-9, the J gene TRBJ1-1; 7 nucleotides line up with TRBD1. The V and J ends lost 3 bases and 4 bases, in that order; junction bases with no gene match: 5. This CDR3 region has 14 residues. Germline CDR1 reads SEHNR; CDR2 reads FQNEAQ (reference sequence). The CDR3 reads CASSFTGASTEAFF. As DNA, the CDR3 is TGTGCCAGCAGCTTTACAGGGGCGAGCACTGAAGCTTTCTTT. The full variable domain, rest sourced from reference TRBV7-9 and TRBJ1-1, is DTGVSQNPRHKITKRGQNVTFRCDPISEHNRLYWYRQTLGQGPEFLTYFQNEAQLEKSRLLSDRFSAERPKGSFSTLEIQRTEQGDSAMYLCASSFTGASTEAFFGQGTRLTVV.

This chain uses TRBV2 with TRBJ2-3, with TRBD2 identical over 9 bases. Germline V CDR1 and CDR2: SNHLY, FYNNEI. The CDR3 covers 15 residues. Germline trimming cut 5 bases from V and 7 bases from J; bases unmatched to any gene: 10. CDR3 sequence reads: CASSLGGGLANTQYF. The CDR3 DNA sequence: TGTGCCAGCAGTTTAGGCGGAGGACTAGCGAATACGCAGTATTTT. Complete variable domain (other parts from reference TRBV2 and TRBJ2-3): EPEVTQTPSHQVTQMGQEVILRCVPISNHLYFYWYRQILGQKVEFLVSFYNNEISEKSEIFDDQFSVERPDGSNFTLKIRSTKLEDSAMYFCASSLGGGLANTQYFGPGTRLTVL.

The chain links TRBV9 to TRBJ2-3; D might be TRBD1 (5 bases). Germline V gives CDR1 SGDLS, CDR2 YYNGEE. Trimming left V 0 bases short and J 5 bases short, with 10 bases between. This CDR3 region has 14 residues. CDR3 sequence: CASSVESGKDTQYF. The CDR3 DNA reads TGTGCCAGCAGCGTAGAGTCAGGGAAAGATACGCAGTATTTT.

Here the CDR3 reads CASSVGGTGTGNTIYF. The CDR3 nucleotides read TGTGCCAGCAGCGTAGGGGGGACAGGGACGGGAAACACCATATATTTT. The chain is built from TRBV9 and TRBJ1-3; TRBD1 agrees at 9 bases. The V gene end was trimmed by 0 bases and the J gene end by 4 bases; junction bases not matched to a gene: 5. CDR3 size: 16 residues. Per germline, CDR1 SGDLS and CDR2 YYNGEE.

A few counts support this clone. The chain uses TRBV5-4 and TRBJ2-7; TRBD2 agrees at 16 bases. This CDR3 is 18 amino acids long. J gave up 5 bases and V 0 bases, and 8 bases lay outside the gene matches. The germline CDR1 and CDR2 sequences are SGHNT and YYREEE (reference sequence). The CDR3 loop is CASSLGGTSGRAVHEQYF. CDR3 sequence (DNA): TGTGCCAGCAGCTTGGGCGGGACTAGCGGGAGGGCCGTCCACGAGCAGTACTTC.

Worth noting for this clone: Other DNA sequences in this specimen translate into the identical CDR3. V and J are TRBV5-4 and TRBJ1-2; 9 bases fit TRBD1. CDR1 and CDR2 from the germline V gene are SGHNT and YYREEE (reference sequence). The CDR3 runs 13 residues. V was pared by 4 bases and J by 6 bases, with 4 bases of the junction left unmatched. The CDR3 region has the DNA TGTGCCAGCAGCACACAGGGGGCACATGGCTACACCTTC. Translating gives CASSTQGAHGYTF.

CDR3 loop: CASSYSDRGGYEQYF. CDR3 bases: TGTGCCAGCAGTTACTCGGACAGGGGAGGGTACGAGCAGTACTTC. V usage is TRBV6-6 and J usage is TRBJ2-7; 9 bases line up with TRBD1. The CDR3 consists of 15 residues. Germline V CDR1 and CDR2: MNHNY, SVGAGI (reference sequence). J gave up 4 bases and V 0 bases, and 4 bases lay outside the gene matches.